This T cell receptor (beta chain) was documented in a study of identical twins. TCRdb fed the 5' RACE reads into MiXCR, producing one record per CDR3 protein. The data contain approximately 600,000 distinct CDR3 sequences, 7.1% of them seen just once; the ten biggest clones take up roughly 1.6%. Germline assignment: CDR1 SGHRS and CDR2 YFSETQ. The CDR3 has 14 amino acids. This clonotype was recorded a few times. One junction end does not reproduce the germline sequence, and a read error may be involved. The same specimen was also included in a second study, on yellow fever vaccine responses in identical twins.

The specimen sequenced was PBMCs. This sequence originates from a woman aged 18-29 years in good health. This rearrangement joins TRBV5-1 to TRBJ2-5; D is unclear. The CDR3 loop reads CASRLAPALETQYF. The CDR3 region has the DNA TGCGCCAGCAGATTGGCCCCGGCTCTGGAGACCCAGTACTTC.